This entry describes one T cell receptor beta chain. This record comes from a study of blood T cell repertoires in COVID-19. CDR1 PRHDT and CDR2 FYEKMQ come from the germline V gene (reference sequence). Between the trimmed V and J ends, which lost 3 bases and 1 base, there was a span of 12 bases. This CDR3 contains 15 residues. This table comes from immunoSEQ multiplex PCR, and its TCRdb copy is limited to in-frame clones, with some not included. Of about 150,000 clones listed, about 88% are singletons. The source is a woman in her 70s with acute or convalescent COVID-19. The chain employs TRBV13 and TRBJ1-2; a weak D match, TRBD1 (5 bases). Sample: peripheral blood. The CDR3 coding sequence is TGTGCCAGCAGCTTTGGAGGGGCTCTTAACTATGGCTACACCTTC. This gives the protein CASSFGGALNYGYTF.